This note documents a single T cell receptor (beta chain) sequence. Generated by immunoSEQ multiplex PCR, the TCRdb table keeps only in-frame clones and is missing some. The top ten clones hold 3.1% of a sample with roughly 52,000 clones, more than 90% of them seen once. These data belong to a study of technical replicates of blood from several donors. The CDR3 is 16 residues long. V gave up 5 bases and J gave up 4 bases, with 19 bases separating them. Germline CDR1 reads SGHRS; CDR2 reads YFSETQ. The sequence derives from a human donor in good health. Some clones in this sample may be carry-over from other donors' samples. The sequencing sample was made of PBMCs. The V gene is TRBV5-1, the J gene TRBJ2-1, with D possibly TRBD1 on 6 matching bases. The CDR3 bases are TGCGCCAGCAGAGAAGGGTGGACAGTATCTTACAATGAGCAGTTCTTC. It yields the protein CASREGWTVSYNEQFF.